These T cell receptor beta chains were read from a single sample in a study of blood T cell repertoires in COVID-19. Libraries were prepared by immunoSEQ multiplex PCR; TCRdb keeps only in-frame clonotypes and omits some of them. The table includes some 300,000 clones, approximately 86% detected once. The sequencing input was peripheral blood. The receptors here all came from a man in his 70s with acute or convalescent COVID-19. The CDR3 runs from the conserved cysteine through the conserved F or W. The D gene is left open where the match is weak. Not every row has a clone size; where given, it reads once, few, many or a size class.

j_call | clone_size | v_call | d_call | cdr3_aa | cdr3_nt
TRBJ2-7 | once | TRBV23-1 | TRBD1 | CASSQSRTGKGSYEQYF | TGCGCCAGCAGTCAATCGAGGACAGGGAAGGGCTCCTACGAGCAGTACTTC
TRBJ2-5 | once | TRBV5-4 | TRBD1 | CASSSAGTGMETQYF | TGTGCCAGCAGCTCAGCCGGGACAGGGATGGAGACCCAGTACTTC
TRBJ2-6 | few | TRBV19 | - | CASSLAVYSGANVLTF | TGTGCCAGTAGCCTAGCCGTCTACTCTGGGGCCAACGTCCTGACTTTC
TRBJ2-4 | - | TRBV27 | TRBD2 | CASSSRLAGGVRDIQYF | TGTGCCAGCAGTTCCAGACTAGCGGGAGGGGTTAGGGACATTCAGTACTTC
TRBJ2-1 | - | TRBV7-8 | - | CASSDLAGGRNEQFF | TGTGCCAGCAGCGACCTAGCAGGCGGTAGGAATGAGCAGTTCTTC
TRBJ1-2 | - | TRBV27 | - | CASSPSGRGGYTF | TGTGCCAGCAGTCCGTCGGGGAGGGGTGGCTACACCTTC
TRBJ2-5 | - | TRBV7-6 | TRBD2 | CASSLGSGGSRETQYF | TGTGCCAGCAGCTTAGGTAGCGGGGGGTCTCGGGAGACCCAGTACTTC
TRBJ2-5 | - | TRBV2 | TRBD2 | CASSGQGGIETQYF | TGTGCCAGCAGTGGCCAGGGAGGGATAGAGACCCAGTACTTC
TRBJ2-7 | - | TRBV15 | TRBD2 | CATSRGGDSYEQYF | TGTGCCACCAGCCGGGGGGGGGACTCCTACGAGCAGTACTTC
TRBJ2-3 | once | TRBV29-1 | - | CSVDRGTDTQYF | TGCAGCGTTGACCGTGGCACAGATACGCAGTATTTT
TRBJ2-3 | - | TRBV19 | TRBD1 | CASSMSSAGGAPADTQYF | TGTGCCAGTAGTATGTCGTCCGCAGGGGGCGCCCCTGCAGATACGCAGTATTTT
TRBJ2-7 | - | TRBV19 | TRBD2 | CASSTSLAGEYEQYF | TGTGCCAGTAGTACCTCCCTAGCGGGGGAATACGAGCAGTACTTC
TRBJ2-7 | - | TRBV10-3 | TRBD1 | CAISESKGQGPYEQYF | TGTGCCATCAGTGAGTCGAAGGGACAGGGCCCCTACGAGCAGTACTTC
TRBJ2-7 | - | TRBV28 | TRBD2 | CASRQTSGSSYEQYF | TGTGCCAGCAGACAGACTAGCGGGAGTAGCTACGAGCAGTACTTC
TRBJ1-2 | - | TRBV3-1/TRBV3-2 | TRBD1 | CASSQTGGSRYGYTF | TGTGCCAGCAGCCAAACAGGGGGCTCGAGGTATGGCTACACCTTC
TRBJ1-6 | - | TRBV3-1/TRBV3-2 | - | CASSQDNSRNSPLHF | TGTGCCAGCAGCCAAGATAATTCCCGGAATTCACCCCTCCACTTT
TRBJ2-1 | - | TRBV19 | TRBD1 | CASSTRTGDQYNEQFF | TGTGCCAGTAGTACCCGGACAGGGGATCAATACAATGAGCAGTTCTTC
TRBJ2-1 | - | TRBV7-2 | TRBD2 | CASSPPRRSGMWDEQFF | TGTGCCAGCAGCCCCCCAAGGCGGAGCGGGATGTGGGATGAGCAGTTCTTC
TRBJ1-4 | - | TRBV4-3 | - | CASSQDRGFFNEKLFF | TGCGCCAGCAGCCAAGATCGGGGGTTCTTTAATGAAAAACTGTTTTTT
TRBJ1-6 | - | TRBV4-2 | - | CASSQDIGGGGNSPLHF | TGTGCCAGCAGCCAAGATATTGGGGGAGGAGGGAATTCACCCCTCCACTTT
TRBJ2-1 | - | TRBV3-1/TRBV3-2 | TRBD2 | CASSQIAGAYNEQFF | TGTGCCAGCAGCCAAATAGCGGGGGCTTACAATGAGCAGTTCTTC
TRBJ2-3 | - | TRBV12-5 | - | CASGGIPGEGDTQYF | TGTGCTAGTGGTGGCATCCCGGGAGAAGGGGATACGCAGTATTTT
TRBJ1-2 | - | TRBV14 | - | CASSHLEISGYTF | TGTGCCAGCAGCCACCTCGAAATCAGTGGCTACACCTTC
TRBJ2-7 | - | TRBV5-4 | - | CASSLKQATYEQYF | TGTGCCAGCAGCTTGAAACAGGCCACCTACGAGCAGTACTTC
TRBJ2-1 | - | TRBV6-5 | TRBD2 | CASRASGRPYNEQFF | TGTGCCAGCAGGGCGAGCGGGAGGCCTTACAATGAGCAGTTCTTC
TRBJ1-6 | - | TRBV3-1/TRBV3-2 | TRBD1 | CASSPTGYNSPLHF | TGTGCCAGCAGCCCGACAGGGTATAATTCACCCCTCCACTTT
TRBJ2-5 | - | TRBV30 | - | CAWTLRGRGETQYF | TGTGCCTGGACCCTCCGAGGGCGGGGAGAGACCCAGTACTTC
TRBJ2-1 | - | TRBV19 | - | CATRGPVLDEQFF | TGTGCTACGCGGGGGCCAGTCCTCGATGAGCAGTTCTTC
TRBJ2-3 | once | TRBV6-2/TRBV6-3 | TRBD2 | CASSPIAGGSDTQYF | TGTGCCAGCAGCCCCATAGCGGGGGGGTCAGATACGCAGTATTTT
TRBJ2-7 | - | TRBV5-5 | - | CASSSRGYEQYF | TGTGCCAGCAGCTCCCGGGGTTACGAGCAGTACTTC